This entry describes one T cell receptor (beta chain). Its target is not known. Starting material for each TCR library was roughly 3,500 ng of total RNA. The template-switching step introduced UMIs that carried a 6-nucleotide sample barcode. From the 5' RACE reads, TCRdb lists one entry per CDR3 protein and no DNA. This listing includes some 170,000 distinct CDR3 sequences. The data originate from a study of monozygotic twins with inflammatory bowel disease. Whole blood that had not undergone T cell sorting provided the isolated total RNA. Germline CDR1 is SGHRS and CDR2 is YFSETQ. The CDR3 spans 15 residues. Broader study findings: Researchers reported no repertoire similarity difference between concordant and discordant twins, possibly from limited power.

This clonotype was sampled from a human donor with ulcerative colitis or Crohn's disease, or a healthy co-twin of an affected twin (not recorded which). The chain couples TRBV5-1 to TRBJ2-6; TCRdb returns TRBD1, unconfirmable since there is no DNA. Source material: blood. CDR3 sequence: CASSFDPAGANVLTF.